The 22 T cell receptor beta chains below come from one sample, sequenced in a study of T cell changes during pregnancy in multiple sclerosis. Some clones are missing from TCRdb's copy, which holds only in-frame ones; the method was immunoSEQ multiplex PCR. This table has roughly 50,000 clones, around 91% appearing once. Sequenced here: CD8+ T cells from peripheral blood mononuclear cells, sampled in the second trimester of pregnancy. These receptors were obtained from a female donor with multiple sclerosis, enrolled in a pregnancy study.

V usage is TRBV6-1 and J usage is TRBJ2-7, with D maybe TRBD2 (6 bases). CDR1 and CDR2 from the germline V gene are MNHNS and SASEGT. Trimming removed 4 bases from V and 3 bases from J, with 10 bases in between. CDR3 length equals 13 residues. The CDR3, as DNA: TGTGCCAGCAGTGTAGGAGGGGACTACGAGCAGTACTTC. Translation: CASSVGGDYEQYF.

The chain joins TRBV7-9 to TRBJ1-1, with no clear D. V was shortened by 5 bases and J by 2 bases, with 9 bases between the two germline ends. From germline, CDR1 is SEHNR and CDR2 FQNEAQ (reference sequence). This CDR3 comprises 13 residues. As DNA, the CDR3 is TGTGCCAGCAGCGGAGGATCCAACACTGAAGCTTTCTTT. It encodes CASSGGSNTEAFF.

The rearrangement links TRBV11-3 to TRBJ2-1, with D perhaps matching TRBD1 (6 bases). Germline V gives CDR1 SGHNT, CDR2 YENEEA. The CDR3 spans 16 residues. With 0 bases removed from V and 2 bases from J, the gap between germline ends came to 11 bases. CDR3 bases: TGTGCCAGCAGCTTAGATGAGGGGGTGCCCTACAATGAGCAGTTCTTC. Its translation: CASSLDEGVPYNEQFF.

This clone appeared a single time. CDR3 sequence reads: CASSSGTGIFGEQYF. In nucleotides, the CDR3 is TGTGCCAGCAGCTCCGGGACAGGGATTTTTGGGGAGCAGTACTTC. The chain links TRBV13 to TRBJ2-7; TRBD1 agrees at 9 bases. The CDR3 contains 15 residues. Per germline, CDR1 PRHDT and CDR2 FYEKMQ (reference sequence). V shed 4 bases and J 7 bases; nucleotides not matched to a gene: 11.

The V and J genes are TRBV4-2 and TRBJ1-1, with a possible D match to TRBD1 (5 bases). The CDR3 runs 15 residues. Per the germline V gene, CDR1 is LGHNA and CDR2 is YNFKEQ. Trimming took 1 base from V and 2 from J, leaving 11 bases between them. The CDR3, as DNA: TGTGCCAGCAGCCAAGTAGTAGGGGAAAACACTGAAGCTTTCTTT. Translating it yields CASSQVVGENTEAFF.

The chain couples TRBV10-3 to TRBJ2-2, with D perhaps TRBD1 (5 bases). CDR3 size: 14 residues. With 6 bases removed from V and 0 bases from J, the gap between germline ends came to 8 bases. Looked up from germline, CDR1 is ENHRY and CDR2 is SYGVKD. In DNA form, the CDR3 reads TGTGCCATCAGGCAGGGTGCGAACACCGGGGAGCTGTTTTTT. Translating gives CAIRQGANTGELFF.

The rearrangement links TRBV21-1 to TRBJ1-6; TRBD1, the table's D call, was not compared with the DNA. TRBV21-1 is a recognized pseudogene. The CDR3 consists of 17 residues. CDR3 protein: CASSGDRSYSHNSPLHF. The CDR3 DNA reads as TGTGCCAGCAGCGGGGACAGGTCTTATTCCCATAATTCACCCCTCCACTTT.

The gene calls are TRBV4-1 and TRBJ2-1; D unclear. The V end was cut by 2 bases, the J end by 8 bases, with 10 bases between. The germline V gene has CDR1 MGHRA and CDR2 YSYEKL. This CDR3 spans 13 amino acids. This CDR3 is CASSQSRSHEQFF. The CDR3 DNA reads TGCGCCAGCAGCCAATCGCGCTCCCATGAGCAGTTCTTC.

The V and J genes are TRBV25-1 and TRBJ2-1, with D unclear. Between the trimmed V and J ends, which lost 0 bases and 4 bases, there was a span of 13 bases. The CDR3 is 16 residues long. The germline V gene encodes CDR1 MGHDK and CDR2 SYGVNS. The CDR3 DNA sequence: TGTGCCAGCAGTGAATACCCCCTCCAACTTTACAATGAGCAGTTCTTC. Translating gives CASSEYPLQLYNEQFF.

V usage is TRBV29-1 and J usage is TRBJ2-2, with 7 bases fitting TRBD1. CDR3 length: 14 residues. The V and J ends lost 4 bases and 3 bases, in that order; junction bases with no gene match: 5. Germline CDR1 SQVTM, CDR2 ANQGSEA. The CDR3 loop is CSVALQGHTGELFF. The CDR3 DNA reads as TGCAGCGTTGCCCTACAGGGGCACACCGGGGAGCTGTTTTTT.

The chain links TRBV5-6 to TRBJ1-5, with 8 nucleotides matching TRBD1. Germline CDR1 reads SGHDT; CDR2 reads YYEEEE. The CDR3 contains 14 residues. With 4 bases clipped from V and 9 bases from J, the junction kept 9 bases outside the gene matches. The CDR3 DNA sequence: TGTGCCAGCAGCGAGGGGACAGGAGACCCGCCCCAGCATTTT. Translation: CASSEGTGDPPQHF.

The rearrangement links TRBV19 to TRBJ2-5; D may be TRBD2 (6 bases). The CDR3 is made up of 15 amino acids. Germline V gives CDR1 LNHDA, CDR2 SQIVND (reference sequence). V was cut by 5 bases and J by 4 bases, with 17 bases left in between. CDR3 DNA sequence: TGTGCCAGTAGTCCCCCTCTGGGAGGAGGAGAGACCCAGTACTTC. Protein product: CASSPPLGGGETQYF.

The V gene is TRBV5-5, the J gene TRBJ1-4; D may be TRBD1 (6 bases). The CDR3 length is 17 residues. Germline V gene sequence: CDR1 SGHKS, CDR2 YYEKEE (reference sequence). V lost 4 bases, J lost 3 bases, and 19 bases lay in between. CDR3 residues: CASSQRPQGRANEKLFF. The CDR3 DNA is TGTGCCAGCAGCCAGAGACCACAGGGCCGGGCTAATGAAAAACTGTTTTTT.

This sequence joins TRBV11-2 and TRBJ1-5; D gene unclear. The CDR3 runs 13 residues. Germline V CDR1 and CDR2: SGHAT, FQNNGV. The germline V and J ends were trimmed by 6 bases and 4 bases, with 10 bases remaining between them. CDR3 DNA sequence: TGTGCCAGCAGTGAGGCCCCTAATCAGCCCCAGCATTTT. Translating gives CASSEAPNQPQHF.

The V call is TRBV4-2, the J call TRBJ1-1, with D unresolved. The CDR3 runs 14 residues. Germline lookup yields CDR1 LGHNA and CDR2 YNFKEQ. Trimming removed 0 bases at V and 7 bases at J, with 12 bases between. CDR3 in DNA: TGTGCCAGCAGCCAAGATCACGGAGATTTTGAAGCTTTCTTT. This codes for CASSQDHGDFEAFF.

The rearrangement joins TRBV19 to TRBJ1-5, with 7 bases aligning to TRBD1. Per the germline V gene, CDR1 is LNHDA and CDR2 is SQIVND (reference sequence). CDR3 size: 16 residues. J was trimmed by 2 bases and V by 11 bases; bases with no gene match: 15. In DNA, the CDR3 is TGTGCCTCCAAACAAAAGGGGGCCCTCGGCAATCAGCCCCAGCATTTT. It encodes CASKQKGALGNQPQHF.

The CDR3 reads CASSEPPGSEGYNEQFF. CDR3 nucleotide sequence: TGCGCCAGCAGTGAGCCCCCCGGGAGTGAGGGCTACAATGAGCAGTTCTTC. The chain recombines TRBV10-2 with TRBJ2-1; weak D call: TRBD2 (6 bases). The CDR3 contains 17 residues. V was pared by 2 bases and J by 3 bases, with 17 bases between. Germline assignment: CDR1 WSHSY and CDR2 SAAADI.

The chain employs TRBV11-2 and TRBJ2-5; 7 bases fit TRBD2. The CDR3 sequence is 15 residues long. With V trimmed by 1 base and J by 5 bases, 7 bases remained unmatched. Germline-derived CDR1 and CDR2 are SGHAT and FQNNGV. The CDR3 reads CASSLVGGGGETQYF. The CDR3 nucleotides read TGTGCCAGCAGCTTAGTTGGCGGGGGAGGGGAGACCCAGTACTTC.

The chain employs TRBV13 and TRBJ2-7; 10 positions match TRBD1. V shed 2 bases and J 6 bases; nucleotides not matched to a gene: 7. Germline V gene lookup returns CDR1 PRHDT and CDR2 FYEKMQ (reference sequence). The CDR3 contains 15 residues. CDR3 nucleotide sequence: TGTGCCAGCAGCTTATTAGGGACAGGGGAAGGCGAGCAGTACTTC. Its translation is CASSLLGTGEGEQYF.

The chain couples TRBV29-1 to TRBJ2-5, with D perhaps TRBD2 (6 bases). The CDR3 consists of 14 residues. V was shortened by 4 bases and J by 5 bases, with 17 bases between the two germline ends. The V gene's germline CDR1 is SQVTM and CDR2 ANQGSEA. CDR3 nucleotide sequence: TGCAGCGTTGTTTTCGGGGGAGTTTTGGAGACCCAGTACTTC. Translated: CSVVFGGVLETQYF.

The CDR3, as DNA: TGTGCCAGCAGTGAAGGAGGCACTCAAGAGACCCAGTACTTC. It encodes CASSEGGTQETQYF. The chain links TRBV6-1 to TRBJ2-5; no clear D gene. With 1 base removed from V and 2 bases from J, the gap between germline ends came to 8 bases. The CDR3 runs 14 residues. Germline V gives CDR1 MNHNS, CDR2 SASEGT.

CDR3 nucleotides: TGTGCCAGTATTACCTCCGCGGGGGGATACGCTGAAGCTTTCTTT. Translated, it gives CASITSAGGYAEAFF. The chain carries TRBV19 and TRBJ1-1; TRBD1 might be the D (5 bases). The CDR3 totals 15 residues. V was trimmed by 7 bases and J by 6 bases, leaving 21 bases between them. The V gene's germline CDR1 is LNHDA and CDR2 SQIVND (reference sequence).